One and the same sample provided the 21 T cell receptor beta chains below, sequenced in a study of blood T cell repertoires in COVID-19. Assay: immunoSEQ multiplex PCR; the TCRdb copy retains only in-frame clones and omits some. The table lists tens of thousands of clones, around 86% of them singletons. The sequencing sample was made of peripheral blood. Receptor source: a woman over 75 with active or convalescent COVID-19.

CDR3 nucleotides: TGTGCCTGGACTCGCGGAGGCTACAATGAGCAGTTCTTC. Translated, it gives CAWTRGGYNEQFF. The chain is built from TRBV30 and TRBJ2-1; tentative D call: TRBD2 (5 bases). Trimming removed 4 bases at V and 3 bases at J, with 10 bases between. This CDR3 has 13 amino acids. Looked up from germline, CDR1 is GTSNPN and CDR2 is SVGIG (reference sequence). The variable domain in full, completed from reference TRBV30 and TRBJ2-1, reads SQTIHQWPATLVQPVGSPLSLECTVEGTSNPNLYWYRQAAGRGLQLLFYSVGIGQISSEVPQNLSASRPQDRQFILSSKKLLLSDSGFYLCAWTRGGYNEQFFGPGTRLTVL.

The chain employs TRBV27 and TRBJ1-2; 9 nucleotides line up with TRBD1. This CDR3 is 15 amino acids long. Germline loops: CDR1 MNHEY, CDR2 SMNVEV (reference sequence). The V gene end was trimmed by 6 bases and the J gene end by 4 bases; junction bases not matched to a gene: 9. The CDR3 region is CASSRRTGEGYGYTF. CDR3 in DNA: TGTGCCAGCAGCCGCCGGACAGGGGAGGGCTATGGCTACACCTTC.

The CDR3 is CATADGGGGEKLFF. Here the CDR3 DNA reads TGTGCCACCGCCGACGGAGGGGGGGGTGAAAAACTGTTTTTT. The chain combines TRBV24-1 with TRBJ1-4; perhaps TRBD1 as D (6 bases). V dropped 9 bases and J dropped 7 bases, with 17 bases sitting between them. This CDR3 is built from 14 residues. Germline assignment: CDR1 KGHDR and CDR2 SFDVKD.

V gene TRBV19 combines with J gene TRBJ1-2, with D unresolved. Trimming removed 8 bases at V and 4 bases at J, with 14 bases between. CDR3 length: 13 amino acids. Germline V gene sequence: CDR1 LNHDA, CDR2 SQIVND (reference sequence). CDR3 sequence reads: CASEPARGYGYTF. The CDR3 region has the DNA TGTGCCAGTGAACCCGCTCGGGGCTATGGCTACACCTTC.

This chain connects TRBV19 to TRBJ2-1; TRBD2 aligns across 16 bases. Germline CDR1 and CDR2: LNHDA and SQIVND (reference sequence). After removal of 5 bases from V and 8 bases from J, the junction contained 3 bases not matched to a gene. This CDR3 has 15 residues. The CDR3 DNA reads as TGTGCCAGTAGTGGCGGGACTAGCGGGAGGGATGAGCAGTTCTTC. This translates into CASSGGTSGRDEQFF.

The chain has TRBV30 and TRBJ1-3, with 8 bases lining up with TRBD1. Germline CDR1 GTSNPN, CDR2 SVGIG (reference sequence). The V segment lost 4 bases and the J segment 4 bases; nucleotides outside the gene matches: 6. CDR3 length: 14 amino acids. CDR3 DNA sequence: TGTGCCTGGACCCGGACAGGGCGGGGAAACACCATATATTTT. This sequence encodes CAWTRTGRGNTIYF.

This clone came up once. The V call is TRBV7-9, the J call TRBJ1-6; the match to TRBD1 covers 8 bases. The length of the CDR3 is 15 residues. V gave up 5 bases and J gave up 8 bases; unmatched junction bases: 8. Looked up from germline, CDR1 is SEHNR and CDR2 is FQNEAQ (reference sequence). The CDR3: CASSAQTGVYSPLHF. The CDR3 DNA is TGTGCCAGCAGCGCCCAGACAGGGGTATATTCACCCCTCCACTTT.

V gene TRBV6-6 combines with J gene TRBJ1-1; 8 bases line up with TRBD1. The junction had 8 bases not matched to a gene; V was cut back by 7 bases and J by 4 bases. CDR1 and CDR2 (germline): MNHNY, SVGAGI (reference sequence). CDR3 length: 14 residues. DNA of the CDR3: TGTGCCAGCAATTCCGGACAGGGCGGCACTGAAGCTTTCTTT. Its protein product is CASNSGQGGTEAFF.

The gene calls are TRBV7-2 and TRBJ2-7, with no clear D. Trimming shortened V by 4 bases and J by 3 bases, and 4 bases separated the two germline ends. This CDR3 has 11 residues. Per the germline V gene, CDR1 is SGHTA and CDR2 is FQGNSA. For the CDR3, the DNA is TGTGCCAGCAGCTCCTACTACGAGCAGTACTTC. Residues: CASSSYYEQYF.

The chain joins TRBV29-1 to TRBJ1-1; D is possibly TRBD1 (6 bases). In germline, CDR1 is SQVTM, CDR2 ANQGSEA. The CDR3 loop spans 12 amino acids. Trimming took 7 bases from V and 5 from J, leaving 14 bases between them. The CDR3, as DNA: TGCAGCGAAGGACAGACAAGTACTGAAGCTTTCTTT. Translated, it gives CSEGQTSTEAFF. The whole variable domain, filled in from reference TRBV29-1 and TRBJ1-1, reads SAVISQKPSRDICQRGTSLTIQCQVDSQVTMMFWYRQQPGQSLTLIATANQGSEATYESGFVIDKFPISRPNLTFSTLTVSNMSPEDSSIYLCSEGQTSTEAFFGQGTRLTVV.

The chain is built from TRBV12-3 or TRBV12-4 and TRBJ1-2, with D perhaps TRBD1 (5 bases). Trimming left V 6 bases short and J 4 bases short, with 12 bases between. The CDR3 runs to 13 residues. The CDR3 is CASRPRVPYGYTF. CDR3 bases: TGTGCCAGCAGACCCAGGGTTCCCTATGGCTACACCTTC.

The chain employs TRBV7-2 and TRBJ1-5; TRBD1 might be the D (5 bases). The V end was cut by 1 base, the J end by 4 bases, with 11 bases between. Germline assignment: CDR1 SGHTA and CDR2 FQGNSA. This CDR3 contains 15 residues. DNA of the CDR3: TGTGCCAGCAGCTTAGAGGGGCCCGGGAATCAGCCCCAGCATTTT. Residues: CASSLEGPGNQPQHF. Filled out from reference TRBV7-2 and TRBJ1-5, the complete variable domain reads GAGVSQSPSNKVTEKGKDVELRCDPISGHTALYWYRQSLGQGLEFLIYFQGNSAPDKSGLPSDRFSAERTGGSVSTLTIQRTQQEDSAVYLCASSLEGPGNQPQHFGDGTRLSIL.

The rearrangement uses TRBV28 and TRBJ1-2, with TRBD1 matching 10 bases. The CDR3 is 11 residues long. Germline CDR1 and CDR2: MDHEN and SYDVKM. Trimming removed 11 bases from V and 6 bases from J; junction bases left unmatched: 3. Here the CDR3 DNA reads TGTGCCTATGGACAGGGGGATGGCTACACCTTC. It yields the protein CAYGQGDGYTF.

Remarks on this clone: The same CDR3 is also encoded by other DNA sequences in this sample. The V and J genes are TRBV18 and TRBJ1-1; 9 positions agree with TRBD1. Germline CDR1 and CDR2: KGHSH and LQKENI. J gave up 1 base and V 3 bases, and 0 bases lay outside the gene matches. The CDR3 consists of 14 residues. CDR3 in DNA: TGTGCCAGCTCACCGGGACAGGGGAACACTGAAGCTTTCTTT. This gives the protein CASSPGQGNTEAFF.

The chain has TRBV6-2 or TRBV6-3 and TRBJ1-1; D remains unclear. CDR1 and CDR2 (germline): MNHEY, SVGEGT. This CDR3 comprises 14 residues. V was cut by 0 bases and J by 1 base, with 6 bases left in between. Written as DNA, the CDR3 is TGTGCCAGCAGTTACTCGCCGGGGAACACTGAAGCTTTCTTT. Its translation is CASSYSPGNTEAFF.

The CDR3 bases are TGTGCCAGCAGCCAAGTTCAACAGGGGGGAATCTACGAGCAGTACTTC. Its protein product is CASSQVQQGGIYEQYF. The rearrangement uses TRBV4-2 and TRBJ2-7; 8 nucleotides align to TRBD1. Germline trimming cut 1 base from V and 3 bases from J; bases unmatched to any gene: 8. This CDR3 is built from 16 residues. Germline lookup yields CDR1 LGHNA and CDR2 YNFKEQ.

V gene TRBV2 combines with J gene TRBJ2-5; D gene unclear. Trimming took 2 bases from V and 4 from J, leaving 17 bases between them. Germline values: CDR1 SNHLY, CDR2 FYNNEI. The CDR3 extends over 16 amino acids. DNA of the CDR3: TGTGCCAGCAGTGAATGGCCAGGCGCCCCCTTAGAGACCCAGTACTTC. It codes for CASSEWPGAPLETQYF.

The chain combines TRBV11-2 with TRBJ1-1; a possible D gene is TRBD1 (6 bases). Trimming pared 5 bases from V and 3 bases from J, leaving 19 bases between. Germline CDR1 and CDR2: SGHAT and FQNNGV. This CDR3 is built from 16 residues. This CDR3 reads CASSRYGQTTHTEAFF. In DNA form, the CDR3 reads TGTGCCAGCAGCCGATACGGACAGACCACACACACTGAAGCTTTCTTT. The whole variable domain, remainder taken from reference TRBV11-2 and TRBJ1-1, is EAGVAQSPRYKIIEKRQSVAFWCNPISGHATLYWYQQILGQGPKLLIQFQNNGVVDDSQLPKDRFSAERLKGVDSTLKIQPAKLEDSAVYLCASSRYGQTTHTEAFFGQGTRLTVV.

The rearrangement links TRBV28 to TRBJ2-7; 7 positions match TRBD2. The CDR3 runs 14 residues. CDR1 is MDHEN and CDR2 is SYDVKM in the germline V gene. The J segment lost 0 bases and the V segment lost 7 bases, leaving 6 bases of the junction unmatched. The DNA for the CDR3 is TGTGCCAGCACTCTGGGGGGGGACTCCTACGAGCAGTACTTC. Translation gives CASTLGGDSYEQYF.

The J gene is TRBJ2-2, the V gene TRBV7-9, with D unresolved. This CDR3 contains 14 residues. CDR1 SEHNR and CDR2 FQNEAQ come from the germline V gene (reference sequence). V shed 0 bases and J shed 8 bases, with 10 bases lying between them. CDR3 sequence (DNA): TGTGCCAGCAGCTTAGCTTCCGTTGTGGGGGAGCTGTTTTTT. Its translation: CASSLASVVGELFF.

The chain carries TRBV19 and TRBJ1-2; 10 nucleotides line up with TRBD1. CDR1 is LNHDA, CDR2 SQIVND, per germline (reference sequence). V lost 7 bases and J lost 4; bases outside the gene matches: 9. CDR3 length: 15 residues. CDR3 region: CASMYPGQGSYGYTF. The CDR3 DNA reads as TGTGCCAGTATGTACCCGGGACAGGGGAGCTATGGCTACACCTTC.